A single sample gave rise to the 12 T cell receptor beta chains below, sequenced in a study. Each CDR3 protein gets one entry after TCRdb re-called the 5' RACE reads with MiXCR. The table lists about 62,000 distinct CDR3 sequences, 30% of them singletons, with about 2.5% in the top ten. Sequencing was carried out using tumor-infiltrating naive CD4+ T cells sorted from the breast tumor. Documented subset: naive CD4+ T cells, CD4+CD45RA+CD25-. The source of these receptors is a female donor with breast cancer.

This clonotype has a handful of counts. J is TRBJ2-3 and V is TRBV28, with D uncertain. Germline V gene sequence: CDR1 MDHEN, CDR2 SYDVKM. The V end lost 6 bases, the J end lost 2 bases, and 9 bases lay between the germline ends. The CDR3 consists of 13 residues. CDR3 bases: TGTGCCAGCAGAAGGTCCTTCACAGATACGCAGTATTTT. It codes for CASRRSFTDTQYF.

This clonotype was recorded at least ten times. CDR3 in amino acids: CASASGGSGANVLTF. The CDR3 nucleotides read TGTGCCAGCGCCAGCGGGGGCTCTGGGGCCAACGTCCTGACTTTC. The gene calls are TRBV3-1 and TRBJ2-6; 8 bases are a match to TRBD2. CDR3 size: 15 residues. V lost 8 bases, J lost 0 bases, and 3 bases stayed unmatched. Per the germline V gene, CDR1 is LGHDT and CDR2 is YNNKEL (reference sequence).

The chain couples TRBV7-2 to TRBJ2-3, with 7 bases that match TRBD1. The V gene's germline CDR1 is SGHTA and CDR2 FQGNSA. V dropped 1 base and J dropped 2; count of bases not matched to a gene: 3. The length of the CDR3 is 15 residues. The chain's CDR3 is CASSLGTGVTDTQYF. The CDR3 DNA reads TGTGCCAGCAGCTTAGGGACAGGAGTCACAGATACGCAGTATTTT.

This clonotype was seen a handful of times. The chain combines TRBV27 with TRBJ2-2; D is possibly TRBD1 (5 bases). In germline, CDR1 is MNHEY, CDR2 SMNVEV (reference sequence). The CDR3 loop spans 15 amino acids. Trimming took 2 bases from V and 7 from J, leaving 14 bases between them. CDR3 sequence reads: CASSLVPGQVGELFF. The DNA of the CDR3 is TGTGCCAGCAGTTTAGTCCCAGGGCAGGTCGGGGAGCTGTTTTTT.

By sample share, this clonotype is large. The chain carries TRBV7-9 and TRBJ2-7; the match to TRBD1 covers 9 bases. CDR1 is SEHNR and CDR2 is FQNEAQ in the germline V gene (reference sequence). The CDR3 extends over 15 amino acids. Trimming took 2 bases from V and 6 from J; bases not matched to a gene: 8. CDR3 loop: CASSLLGTGQGEQYF. The DNA of the CDR3 is TGTGCCAGCAGCTTATTGGGGACAGGGCAAGGCGAGCAGTACTTC.

This chain links TRBV12-3 or TRBV12-4 with TRBJ2-7; TRBD2 aligns across 13 bases. The CDR3 contains 15 residues. With 5 bases clipped from V and 2 bases from J, the junction kept 3 bases outside the gene matches. CDR3 DNA: TGTGCCAGCAGTCCTGGACTAGCGGGGGCCTACGAGCAGTACTTC. Amino acids: CASSPGLAGAYEQYF.

The chain has TRBV28 and TRBJ1-5; the D is unclear. CDR3 length equals 15 residues. V was cut by 2 bases and J by 3 bases, with 11 bases left in between. CDR1 and CDR2 from the germline V gene are MDHEN and SYDVKM. This CDR3 reads CASSLGFSNNQPQHF. The CDR3 region has the DNA TGTGCCAGCAGTTTAGGTTTCAGTAACAATCAGCCCCAGCATTTT.

This chain joins TRBV7-2 and TRBJ1-2; 11 nucleotides line up with TRBD1. The CDR3 extends over 17 amino acids. Germline CDR1 reads SGHTA; CDR2 reads FQGNSA. V was clipped by 1 base and J by 8 bases; unmatched bases: 12. This CDR3 reads CASSLVGGQGAYNGYTF. The CDR3 bases are TGTGCCAGCAGCTTAGTGGGCGGACAGGGGGCCTACAACGGCTACACCTTC.

This clonotype was picked up many times. One junction end disagrees with the germline gene, perhaps due to a read error. The CDR3 nucleotides are TGCAGTGCTCAGATGCCGGGCTCATCCTCCGAGCAGTACTTC. Translating gives CSAQMPGSSSEQYF. The rearrangement links TRBV20-1 to TRBJ2-7; D ambiguous. Germline CDR1 and CDR2: DFQATT and SNEGSKA (reference sequence). The CDR3 is 14 amino acids.

This clonotype was counted a few times. V and J are TRBV7-2 and TRBJ2-3; tentatively, D is TRBD2 (5 bases). Germline V gives CDR1 SGHTA, CDR2 FQGNSA. With 3 bases removed from V and 6 bases from J, the gap between germline ends came to 22 bases. The CDR3 contains 17 residues. Here the CDR3 reads CASSFGGGILNRDTQYF. The CDR3 nucleotides are TGTGCCAGCAGCTTTGGAGGCGGCATCCTCAACCGCGATACGCAGTATTTT.

This clonotype was found many times. This chain uses TRBV9 with TRBJ2-3, with a possible D match to TRBD2 (6 bases). CDR1 is SGDLS, CDR2 YYNGEE, per germline. Trimming stripped 0 bases from V and 2 bases from J, with 13 bases between. The CDR3 runs 16 residues. As DNA, the CDR3 is TGTGCCAGCAGCGTAGCGGGGGTCTTGGCCACAGATACGCAGTATTTT. It is translated as CASSVAGVLATDTQYF.

The chain uses TRBV7-2 and TRBJ2-7, with a possible D match to TRBD2 (6 bases). Trimming removed 5 bases from V and 2 bases from J, with 13 bases in between. This CDR3 region has 14 residues. Looked up from germline, CDR1 is SGHTA and CDR2 is FQGNSA. CDR3 amino acids: CASSVRDSAYEQYF. DNA for the CDR3: TGTGCCAGCAGCGTTCGGGACTCCGCCTACGAGCAGTACTTC.